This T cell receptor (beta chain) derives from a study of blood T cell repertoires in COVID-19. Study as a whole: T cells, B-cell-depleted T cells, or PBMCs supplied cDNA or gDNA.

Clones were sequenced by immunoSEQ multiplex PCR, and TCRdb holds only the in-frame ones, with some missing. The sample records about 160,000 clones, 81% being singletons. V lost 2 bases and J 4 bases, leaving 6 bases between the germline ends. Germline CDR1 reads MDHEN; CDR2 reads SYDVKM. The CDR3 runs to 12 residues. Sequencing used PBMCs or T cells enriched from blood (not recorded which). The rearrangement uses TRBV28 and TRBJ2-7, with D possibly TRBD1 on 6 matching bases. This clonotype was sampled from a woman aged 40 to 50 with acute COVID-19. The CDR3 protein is CASSLQGYEQYF. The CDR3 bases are TGTGCCAGCAGTTTACAGGGGTACGAGCAGTACTTC.